The 7 T cell receptor beta chains presented below share a single source sample, sequenced in a study of cytotoxic CD8 clonotypes in ibrutinib-treated CLL. The data were produced by immunoSEQ multiplex PCR, yet TCRdb's version contains in-frame clones alone and is incomplete. This table has about 300,000 clones, around 77% appearing once. The material was PBMCs, obtained at disease progression, from a patient treated with ibrutinib. The receptors were sampled from a human donor with chronic lymphocytic leukemia.

The chain uses TRBV7-6 and TRBJ2-1; 8 nucleotides align to TRBD2. The germline V gene encodes CDR1 SGHVS and CDR2 FNYEAQ. The V segment lost 6 bases and the J segment 12 bases; nucleotides outside the gene matches: 16. The CDR3 has 15 amino acids. The CDR3 is CASRPGGAGTRGQFF. DNA for the CDR3: TGTGCCAGCAGACCCGGCGGGGCGGGGACTAGGGGGCAGTTCTTC.

CDR3 in amino acids: CASSPTLRIANIGGYEQYF. In nucleotides, the CDR3 is TGTGCCAGCAGCCCTACCCTTCGGATAGCGAATATTGGCGGATACGAGCAGTACTTC. This chain joins TRBV9 and TRBJ2-7, with D perhaps matching TRBD2 (5 bases). Per the germline V gene, CDR1 is SGDLS and CDR2 is YYNGEE. Trimming left V 4 bases short and J 4 bases short, with 30 bases between. CDR3 length: 19 residues.

V and J are TRBV12-2 and TRBJ2-7; the table's D call, TRBD2, was not checked against the DNA. TRBV12-2 is deemed a pseudogene. This CDR3 comprises 15 residues. CDR3 loop: CASRLGPPHFYEQYF. CDR3 DNA: TGTGCAAGTCGCTTAGGTCCCCCCCACTTCTACGAGCAGTACTTC.

This clone has a handful of counts. This chain uses TRBV27 with TRBJ2-7; 10 nucleotides align to TRBD1. Per the germline V gene, CDR1 is MNHEY and CDR2 is SMNVEV (reference sequence). V lost 4 bases and J lost 3; bases outside the gene matches: 0. The CDR3 is 13 residues long. The CDR3 nucleotides read TGTGCCAGCAGTTGGGACAGGGGCTACGAGCAGTACTTC. Protein sequence: CASSWDRGYEQYF.

The V gene is TRBV5-1, the J gene TRBJ1-2; 7 bases align to TRBD1. The trim removed 0 bases at V and 5 bases at J, leaving 13 bases unmatched. CDR3 length equals 17 residues. Germline V gives CDR1 SGHRS, CDR2 YFSETQ. The CDR3, as DNA: TGCGCCAGCAGCTTGGAGGGGTTTCAGGGGGGTTTTTATGGCTACACCTTC. Protein sequence: CASSLEGFQGGFYGYTF.

This clone showed up just a few times. The chain couples TRBV5-1 to TRBJ1-6; D ambiguous. The CDR3 length is 12 residues. Germline V gene data show CDR1 as SGHRS and CDR2 as YFSETQ. The V and J ends lost 0 bases and 13 bases respectively, with 8 bases between them. The CDR3 loop reads CASSLGVQPLHF. DNA for the CDR3: TGCGCCAGCAGCTTGGGCGTACAGCCCCTCCACTTT.

The chain joins TRBV4-3 to TRBJ2-7; D is undetermined. Germline V gene lookup returns CDR1 LGHNA and CDR2 YSLEER. The CDR3 length is 13 residues. Trimming stripped 3 bases from V and 1 base from J, with 7 bases between. This chain's CDR3 is CASSQGISYEQYF. CDR3 nucleotides: TGCGCCAGCAGCCAGGGCATATCCTACGAGCAGTACTTC.